The clone carrying this T cell receptor (beta chain) was found a few times. What it binds is not known. This sample stems from a study of beta chain features in type 1 diabetes. V lost 5 bases and J lost 8; bases outside the gene matches: 8. The CDR3 extends over 14 amino acids. Germline V lookup: CDR1 SGHTA, CDR2 FQGNSA. It was one heparinised blood draw, averaging around 120 mL, that each donor gave. Every bit of the isolated RNA underwent reverse transcription, so sequencing read expressed TCRB transcripts. This table comes from immunoSEQ multiplex PCR, and its TCRdb copy is limited to in-frame clones, with some not included. This sample has hundreds of thousands of clones; around 9% occur once, and the top ten carry roughly 0.99%. Findings and limits, study-wide: TCRB CDR3 length was moderately but significantly reduced in all four CD4+ subsets of Type 1 diabetes patients. The naive, central memory and Treg TCRB repertoires of patients appeared to be more similar to one another than those of healthy donors. Sequencing used cDNA, and cells with high TCR expression could therefore be over-represented.

Sample: central memory CD4+ T cells from blood. The chain recombines TRBV7-2 with TRBJ1-2; the match to TRBD1 covers 10 bases. This TCR derives from a man aged 25-40 years with type 1 diabetes. CDR3 region: CASSARQGALGYTF. The CDR3 DNA follows: TGTGCCAGCAGCGCAAGACAGGGGGCCTTAGGCTACACCTTC.